This entry is about one T cell receptor beta chain. This specimen comes from a study of T cell changes during pregnancy in multiple sclerosis. Assay: immunoSEQ multiplex PCR; the TCRdb copy retains only in-frame clones and omits some. There are 45,000 to 60,000 clones in the sample; over 75% occur only once, and 6.5% to 8.5% lies in the top ten. The material was CD8+ T cells from peripheral blood mononuclear cells, obtained in the second trimester of pregnancy. The clonotype was recovered from a female donor with multiple sclerosis, enrolled in a pregnancy study.

The CDR3 nucleotides read TGTGCCAGGAAGAGGGGGGGCACCGGGGAGCTGTTTTTT. Encoded protein: CARKRGGTGELFF. This chain joins TRBV2 and TRBJ2-2; D is perhaps TRBD2 (7 bases). With 9 bases removed from V and 4 bases from J, the gap between germline ends came to 12 bases. Per the germline V gene, CDR1 is SNHLY and CDR2 is FYNNEI. This CDR3 is 13 amino acids long.